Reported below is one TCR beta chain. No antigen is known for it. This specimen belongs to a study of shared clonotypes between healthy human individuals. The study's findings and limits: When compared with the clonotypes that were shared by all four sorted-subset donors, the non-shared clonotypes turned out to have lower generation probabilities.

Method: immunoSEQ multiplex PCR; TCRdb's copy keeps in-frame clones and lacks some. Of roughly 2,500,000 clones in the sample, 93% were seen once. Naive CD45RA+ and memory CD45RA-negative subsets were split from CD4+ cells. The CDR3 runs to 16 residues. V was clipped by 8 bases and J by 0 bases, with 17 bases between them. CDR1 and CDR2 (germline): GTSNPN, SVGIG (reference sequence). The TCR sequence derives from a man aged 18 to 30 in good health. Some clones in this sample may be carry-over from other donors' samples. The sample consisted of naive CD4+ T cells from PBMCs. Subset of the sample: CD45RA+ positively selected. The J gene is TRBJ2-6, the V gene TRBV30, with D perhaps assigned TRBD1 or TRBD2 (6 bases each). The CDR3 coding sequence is TGTGCCGGACTAAACATAGGGGGCTCTGGGGCCAACGTCCTGACTTTC. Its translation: CAGLNIGGSGANVLTF.